This entry lists 18 T cell receptor beta chains sequenced from one sample in a study of beta chain features in type 1 diabetes. Sequencing targeted expressed TCRB transcripts, as all isolated RNA had been reverse transcribed. Here immunoSEQ multiplex PCR was the method, and the copy in TCRdb shows in-frame clones only, minus some. The sample yields around 430,000 clones, 30% seen once. Material for sequencing was naive CD4+ T cells from blood. All receptors come from a man between 18 and 29 years old in good health.

The chain recombines TRBV21-1 with TRBJ2-1; the DNA was not used to check the table's D call, TRBD1. TRBV21-1 counts as a pseudogene. CDR3 length: 16 amino acids. CDR3 bases: TGTGCCAGCAGCAAAATGGACAACAACTCCTACAATGAGCAGTTCTTC. This translates into CASSKMDNNSYNEQFF.

This chain joins TRBV29-1 and TRBJ2-3, with 12 positions matching TRBD2. Germline V gene data show CDR1 as SQVTM and CDR2 as ANQGSEA. With 3 bases clipped from V and 6 bases from J, the junction kept 4 bases outside the gene matches. The CDR3 loop spans 14 amino acids. CDR3 sequence reads: CSVDRLAGEDTQYF. The CDR3 DNA follows: TGCAGCGTTGATAGACTAGCGGGAGAGGATACGCAGTATTTT.

For this clone: This may arise from a read error, as a much more abundant clone is one base away. The chain joins TRBV6-6 to TRBJ2-1; D is unclear. CDR1 MNHNY and CDR2 SVGAGI come from the germline V gene (reference sequence). The CDR3 is 11 amino acids. V shed 6 bases and J shed 6 bases, with 6 bases lying between them. The DNA of the CDR3 is TGTGCCAGCAGCGCCTTCAATGAGCAGTTCTTC. Protein product: CASSAFNEQFF.

As DNA, the CDR3 is TGTGCCTGGAGCAGTAGGCGGCCAGATACGCAGTATTTT. Its protein is CAWSSRRPDTQYF. The chain joins TRBV30 to TRBJ2-3, with D unclear. V was trimmed by 3 bases and J by 4 bases, leaving 11 bases between them. The CDR3 is 13 residues long. The germline V gene has CDR1 GTSNPN and CDR2 SVGIG (reference sequence).

The chain recombines TRBV27 with TRBJ2-5, with TRBD2 matching over 13 bases. The V gene end was trimmed by 5 bases and the J gene end by 7 bases; junction bases not matched to a gene: 7. The CDR3 runs to 15 residues. CDR1 and CDR2 (germline): MNHEY, SMNVEV (reference sequence). The CDR3 sequence is CASSLLAGGVWTQYF. The CDR3 DNA follows: TGTGCCAGCAGTCTACTAGCGGGAGGGGTATGGACCCAGTACTTC.

This clone was found a few times. The chain is built from TRBV9 and TRBJ1-1; TRBD1 matches 8 bases. CDR1 is SGDLS and CDR2 is YYNGEE in the germline V gene. The CDR3 covers 13 residues. V lost 4 bases, J lost 6 bases, and 5 bases stayed unmatched. The CDR3, as DNA: TGTGCCAGCAGCCAGCGGACAGGGTCTGAAGCTTTCTTT. This encodes CASSQRTGSEAFF.

V gene TRBV5-4 combines with J gene TRBJ2-1; possible D gene TRBD2, 5 bases. Trimming pared 0 bases from V and 7 bases from J, leaving 5 bases between. Germline CDR1 is SGHNT and CDR2 is YYREEE (reference sequence). This CDR3 spans 12 amino acids. The CDR3 region has the DNA TGTGCCAGCAGCTTGGGAGGGAATGAGCAGTTCTTC. Protein: CASSLGGNEQFF.

This clone has more than one count but fewer than ten. This chain connects TRBV7-2 to TRBJ2-1; D remains unclear. The CDR3 is 16 residues long. The V end was cut by 1 base, the J end by 2 bases, with 12 bases between. Germline-derived CDR1 and CDR2 are SGHTA and FQGNSA. CDR3 sequence reads: CASSLEGSVPYNEQFF. CDR3 in DNA: TGTGCCAGCAGCTTAGAGGGCAGCGTCCCCTACAATGAGCAGTTCTTC. The full variable domain, rest sourced from reference TRBV7-2 and TRBJ2-1, is GAGVSQSPSNKVTEKGKDVELRCDPISGHTALYWYRQSLGQGLEFLIYFQGNSAPDKSGLPSDRFSAERTGGSVSTLTIQRTQQEDSAVYLCASSLEGSVPYNEQFFGPGTRLTVL.

This rearrangement joins TRBV6-5 to TRBJ2-7; 8 nucleotides agree with TRBD1. The V gene end was trimmed by 6 bases and the J gene end by 3 bases; junction bases not matched to a gene: 1. The germline CDR1 and CDR2 sequences are MNHEY and SVGAGI. The CDR3 covers 12 residues. CDR3 protein: CASRTGGYEQYF. In nucleotides, the CDR3 is TGTGCCAGCAGAACAGGGGGCTACGAGCAGTACTTC.

This clone turned up a few times. The CDR3 region is CASSFPGLGNIQYF. As DNA, the CDR3 is TGTGCCAGCAGCTTTCCGGGACTAGGCAACATTCAGTACTTC. The V call is TRBV7-8, the J call TRBJ2-4; 8 nucleotides line up with TRBD2. The CDR3 length is 14 residues. Germline V gene data show CDR1 as SGHVS and CDR2 as FQNEAQ. V dropped 3 bases and J dropped 7; count of bases not matched to a gene: 5.

This clone has just a few counts. The chain combines TRBV7-2 with TRBJ2-7; 10 bases agree with TRBD1. This CDR3 is 16 amino acids long. The germline V gene encodes CDR1 SGHTA and CDR2 FQGNSA. V gave up 5 bases and J gave up 3 bases; unmatched junction bases: 10. Here the CDR3 reads CASSPAGTGVLYEQYF. CDR3 nucleotide sequence: TGTGCCAGCAGCCCCGCGGGGACAGGGGTTCTCTACGAGCAGTACTTC.

This chain links TRBV11-2 with TRBJ2-1, with unresolved D. In germline, CDR1 is SGHAT, CDR2 FQNNGV. The V end was cut by 6 bases, the J end by 16 bases, with 10 bases between. The CDR3 extends over 9 amino acids. This CDR3 reads CASRRKRFF. DNA of the CDR3: TGTGCCAGCAGGAGAAAACGTTTCTTC.

This chain uses TRBV5-6 with TRBJ2-7, with TRBD1 matching 8 bases. J gave up 3 bases and V 3 bases, and 5 bases lay outside the gene matches. The CDR3 consists of 14 residues. Germline V CDR1 and CDR2: SGHDT, YYEEEE. The CDR3: CASSSGTGNYEQYF. Here the CDR3 DNA reads TGTGCCAGCAGCTCCGGGACAGGAAACTACGAGCAGTACTTC.

The chain carries TRBV11-2 and TRBJ2-3; TRBD2 matches 9 bases. The CDR3 is 16 residues long. The V segment lost 4 bases and the J segment 3 bases; nucleotides outside the gene matches: 8. CDR1 is SGHAT and CDR2 is FQNNGV in the germline V gene. The CDR3 nucleotides are TGTGCCAGCAGCTCCGCGGCGGGAGGGGAGACAGATACGCAGTATTTT. Its protein product is CASSSAAGGETDTQYF.

The rearrangement uses TRBV10-3 and TRBJ2-3; TRBD1 might be the D (5 bases). V gave up 2 bases and J gave up 4 bases, with 13 bases separating them. Germline-derived CDR1 and CDR2 are ENHRY and SYGVKD. This CDR3 has 15 amino acids. CDR3 bases: TGTGCCATCAGTGAGCCCGGTAGGGGCGCAGATACGCAGTATTTT. It yields the protein CAISEPGRGADTQYF.

This clone was counted only a few times. V and J are TRBV28 and TRBJ2-1; D is undetermined. CDR1 and CDR2 (germline): MDHEN, SYDVKM. The CDR3 runs to 14 residues. Trimming left V 3 bases short and J 0 bases short, with 6 bases between. For the CDR3, the DNA is TGTGCCAGCAGTTTCGGCATCTCCTACAATGAGCAGTTCTTC. Translation gives CASSFGISYNEQFF. Based on the CDR3 plus reference TRBV28 and TRBJ2-1, the full variable domain is DVKVTQSSRYLVKRTGEKVFLECVQDMDHENMFWYRQDPGLGLRLIYFSYDVKMKEKGDIPEGYSVSREKKERFSLILESASTNQTSMYLCASSFGISYNEQFFGPGTRLTVL.

A note on this clone: Distinct nucleotide sequences in the sample also encode this CDR3. This sequence joins TRBV30 and TRBJ1-1; no clear D. The CDR3 consists of 13 residues. V was pared by 0 bases and J by 1 base, with 6 bases between. Germline V gives CDR1 GTSNPN, CDR2 SVGIG (reference sequence). Written as DNA, the CDR3 is TGTGCCTGGAGTGTCCGGGGGAACACTGAAGCTTTCTTT. Its translation is CAWSVRGNTEAFF.

This rearrangement joins TRBV29-1 to TRBJ2-3, with TRBD2 identical over 14 bases. The ends lost 5 bases at V and 4 bases at J; junction bases unmatched: 2. Germline CDR1 and CDR2: SQVTM and ANQGSEA. The CDR3 extends over 14 amino acids. The CDR3 DNA reads as TGCAGCGTTTCGGGACTAGCGGGGGCAGATACGCAGTATTTT. Protein sequence: CSVSGLAGADTQYF.